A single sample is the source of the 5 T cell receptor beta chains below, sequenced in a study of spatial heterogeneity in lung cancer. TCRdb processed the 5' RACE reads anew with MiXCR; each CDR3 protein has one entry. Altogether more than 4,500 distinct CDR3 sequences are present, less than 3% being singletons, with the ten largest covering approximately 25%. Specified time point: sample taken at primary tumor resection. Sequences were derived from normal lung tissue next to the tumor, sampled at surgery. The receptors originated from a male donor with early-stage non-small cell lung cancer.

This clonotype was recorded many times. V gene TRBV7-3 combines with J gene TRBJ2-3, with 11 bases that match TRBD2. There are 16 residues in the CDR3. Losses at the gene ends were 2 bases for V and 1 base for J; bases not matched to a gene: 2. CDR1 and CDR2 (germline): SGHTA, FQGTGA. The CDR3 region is CASSLGGLAGTDTQYF. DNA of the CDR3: TGTGCCAGCAGCTTAGGGGGACTAGCGGGCACAGATACGCAGTATTTT.

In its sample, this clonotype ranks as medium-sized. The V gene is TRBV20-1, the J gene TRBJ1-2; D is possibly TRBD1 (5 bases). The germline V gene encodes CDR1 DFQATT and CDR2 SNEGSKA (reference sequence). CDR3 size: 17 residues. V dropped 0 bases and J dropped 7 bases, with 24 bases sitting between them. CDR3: CSARDPLQGGRGSGYTF. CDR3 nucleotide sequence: TGCAGTGCTAGAGATCCCCTGCAGGGAGGAAGGGGAAGTGGCTACACCTTC.

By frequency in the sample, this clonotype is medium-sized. This CDR3 reads CASSPISGTGAGEQYF. The CDR3, as DNA: TGTGCCAGCAGCCCAATTTCCGGGACAGGGGCTGGCGAGCAGTACTTC. The chain recombines TRBV3-1 with TRBJ2-7; 10 nucleotides agree with TRBD1. This CDR3 comprises 16 residues. Germline values: CDR1 LGHDT, CDR2 YNNKEL (reference sequence). V was pared by 4 bases and J by 6 bases, with 12 bases of the junction left unmatched.

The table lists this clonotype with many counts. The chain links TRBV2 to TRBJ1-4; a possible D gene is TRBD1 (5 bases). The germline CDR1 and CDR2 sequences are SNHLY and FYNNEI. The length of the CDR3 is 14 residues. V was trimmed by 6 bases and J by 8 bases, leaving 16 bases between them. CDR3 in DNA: TGTGCCAGCAGGAGGGGCCAGGGAGAGGAAAAACTGTTTTTT. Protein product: CASRRGQGEEKLFF.

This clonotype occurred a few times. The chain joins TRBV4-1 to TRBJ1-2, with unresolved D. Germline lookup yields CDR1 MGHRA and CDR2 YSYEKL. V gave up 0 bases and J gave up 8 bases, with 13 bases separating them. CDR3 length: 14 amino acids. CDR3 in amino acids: CASSQDRSVRGYTF. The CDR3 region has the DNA TGCGCCAGCAGCCAAGATCGATCAGTCCGGGGCTACACCTTC.